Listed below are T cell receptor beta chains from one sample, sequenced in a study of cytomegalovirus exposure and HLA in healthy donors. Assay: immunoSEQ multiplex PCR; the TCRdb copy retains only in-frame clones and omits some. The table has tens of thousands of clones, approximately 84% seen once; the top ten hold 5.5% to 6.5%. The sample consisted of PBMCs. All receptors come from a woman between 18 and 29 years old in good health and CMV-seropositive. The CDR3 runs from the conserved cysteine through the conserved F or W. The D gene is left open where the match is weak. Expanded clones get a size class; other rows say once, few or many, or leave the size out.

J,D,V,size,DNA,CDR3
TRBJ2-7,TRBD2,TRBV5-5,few,TGTGCCAGCAGCTTTAGCGGGGTGTTATCGTACGAGCAGTACTTC,CASSFSGVLSYEQYF
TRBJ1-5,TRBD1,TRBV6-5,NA,TGTGCCAGCAATCAGGGGGGAGATGGCAATCAGCCCCAGCATTTT,CASNQGGDGNQPQHF
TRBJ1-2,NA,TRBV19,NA,TGTGCCAGTAGTATAGATGGAGGTGTCAAGCTCTATGGCTACACCTTC,CASSIDGGVKLYGYTF
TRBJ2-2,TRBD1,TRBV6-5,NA,TGTGCCAGCAAAAGACAGGGGGCGAACACCGGGGAGCTGTTTTTT,CASKRQGANTGELFF
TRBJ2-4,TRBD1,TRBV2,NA,TGTGCCAGCAGCCGGTCGGCCCGGGACAGCTTAAAAAACATTCAGTACTTC,CASSRSARDSLKNIQYF
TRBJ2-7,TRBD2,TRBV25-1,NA,TGTGCCAGCAGTGAACCCCCTGTGGGCGGGAGGACCCACGAGCAGTACTTC,CASSEPPVGGRTHEQYF
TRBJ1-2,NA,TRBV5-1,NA,TGCGCCAGCAGCTTACGTCAGGGGAACTATGGCTACACCTTC,CASSLRQGNYGYTF
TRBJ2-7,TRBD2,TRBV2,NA,TGTGCCAGCAGTCAGACGGGACTAGCGGGGGCCTACGAGCAGTACTTC,CASSQTGLAGAYEQYF
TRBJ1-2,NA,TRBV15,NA,TGTGCCACCAGCGGAAATTGGGGGGCTAACTATGGCTACACCTTC,CATSGNWGANYGYTF
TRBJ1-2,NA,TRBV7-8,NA,TGTGCCAGCAGCTTAGCTGTGGCCCCGCGGGGCTACACCTTC,CASSLAVAPRGYTF
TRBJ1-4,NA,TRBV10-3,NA,TGTGCCATCAGCGCTATCACCGGGAGCCAGGAAAAACTGTTTTTT,CAISAITGSQEKLFF
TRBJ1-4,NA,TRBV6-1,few,TGTGCCAGCAGACCAGGGTCCGTGGGGAAACTGTTTTTT,CASRPGSVGKLFF
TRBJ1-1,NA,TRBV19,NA,TGTGCCAGTACAAGATCAGGGGAGGGACCCTATGTTGAAGCTTTCTTT,CASTRSGEGPYVEAFF
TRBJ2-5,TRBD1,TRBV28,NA,TGTGCCAGCGTATCTACAGGGGGCGTAGGGGGCATGGAGACCCAGTACTTC,CASVSTGGVGGMETQYF
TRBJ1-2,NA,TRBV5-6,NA,TGTGCCAGCAGCTTACAGGGAAAGATCTATGGCTACACCTTC,CASSLQGKIYGYTF
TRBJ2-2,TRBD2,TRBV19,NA,TGTGCCAGTAGTATCTGGGGACTAGCGGGGGCCACGAACACCGGGGAGCTGTTTTTT,CASSIWGLAGATNTGELFF
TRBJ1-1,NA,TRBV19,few,TGTGCCAGTAGTGCCGGGAGGGGCTCGGTTGAAGCTTTCTTT,CASSAGRGSVEAFF
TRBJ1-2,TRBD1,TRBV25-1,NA,TGTGCCAGCAGTGACCGATGGACAGGGGATGGCTACACCTTC,CASSDRWTGDGYTF
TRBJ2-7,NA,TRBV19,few,TGTGCCAGTAGTCTAGGAGAGGGCTACGAGCAGTACTTC,CASSLGEGYEQYF
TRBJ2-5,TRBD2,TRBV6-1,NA,TGTGCCAGCGGGAGCGGGAATTCGTACCAAGAGACCCAGTACTTC,CASGSGNSYQETQYF
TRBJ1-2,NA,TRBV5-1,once,TGCGCCAGCAGCTTGGAACCAGGGGATGACTACACCTTC,CASSLEPGDDYTF
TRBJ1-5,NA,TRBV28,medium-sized,TGTGCCAGCAGCATTCTAAATCAGCCCCAGCATTTT,CASSILNQPQHF
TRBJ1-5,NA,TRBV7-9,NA,TGTGCCAGCAGCTTACACAGTCAGCCCCAGCATTTT,CASSLHSQPQHF
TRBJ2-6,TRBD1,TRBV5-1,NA,TGCGCCAGCAGCTTGGCGGGACAGGGGCACTCTGGGGCCAACGTCCTGACTTTC,CASSLAGQGHSGANVLTF
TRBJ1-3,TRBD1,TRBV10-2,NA,TGCGCCAGCAGTGGACAGGGCCACGGAAACACCATATATTTT,CASSGQGHGNTIYF
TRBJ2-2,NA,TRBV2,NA,TGTGCCAGCACCACAGGGAGTTGGACCGGGGAGCTGTTTTTT,CASTTGSWTGELFF
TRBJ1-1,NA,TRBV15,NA,TGTGCCACCAGCGTGACAATGAACACTGAAGCTTTCTTT,CATSVTMNTEAFF
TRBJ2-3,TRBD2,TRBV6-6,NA,TGTGCCAGCAGTTTAGCGGGGAGCACAGATACGCAGTATTTT,CASSLAGSTDTQYF
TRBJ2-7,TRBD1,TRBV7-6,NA,TGTGCCAGCAGCCGGGACCCAGGGGGCGAGCAGTACTTC,CASSRDPGGEQYF
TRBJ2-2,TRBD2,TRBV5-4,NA,TGTGCCAGCAGCTTGCTGACTAGCGGGAGGAGAGCCGGGGAGCTGTTTTTT,CASSLLTSGRRAGELFF
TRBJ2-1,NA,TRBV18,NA,TGTGCCAGCTCACCGGGGCGTTACAATGAGCAGTTCTTC,CASSPGRYNEQFF
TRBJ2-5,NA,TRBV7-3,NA,TGTGCCAGCAGCTTAAACCCCCTGGGCAGGGGATCGGAGACCCAGTACTTC,CASSLNPLGRGSETQYF
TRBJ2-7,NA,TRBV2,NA,TGTGCCAGCGAGGGACAAACCACTTCCTACGAGCAGTACTTC,CASEGQTTSYEQYF
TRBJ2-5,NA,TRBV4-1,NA,TGCGCCAGCAGCCGCACTGTATACCAAGAGACCCAGTACTTC,CASSRTVYQETQYF
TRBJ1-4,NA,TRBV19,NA,TGTGCCAGTAGACGGCAGGCGAATGAAAAACTGTTTTTT,CASRRQANEKLFF
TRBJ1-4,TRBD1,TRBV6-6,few,TGTGCCAGCAGTGGGACAGGAAATGAAAAACTGTTTTTT,CASSGTGNEKLFF
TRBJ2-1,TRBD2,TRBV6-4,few,TGTGCCAGCAGCCCTCTCGCGGGAGAGGGAAATGAGCAGTTCTTC,CASSPLAGEGNEQFF
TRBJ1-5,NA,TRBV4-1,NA,TGCGCCAGCAGCCAAGGGAGCCAATCCGGTCCCAATCAGCCCCAGCATTTT,CASSQGSQSGPNQPQHF
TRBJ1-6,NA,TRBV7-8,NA,TGTGCCAGCAGCTCAGAGGGCTCACCCCTCCACTTT,CASSSEGSPLHF
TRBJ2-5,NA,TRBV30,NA,TGTGCCTGGAGAACCCCCGTATCGCGAGAGACCCAGTACTTC,CAWRTPVSRETQYF
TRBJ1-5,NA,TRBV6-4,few,TGTGCCAGAGCGGGCCTCGTCTGGCCCCAGCATTTT,CARAGLVWPQHF
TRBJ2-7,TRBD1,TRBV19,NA,TGTGCCAGTGCCCGGACAGGGGGGTTATACGAGCAGTACTTC,CASARTGGLYEQYF
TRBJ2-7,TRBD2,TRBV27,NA,TGTGCCAGCAAACTAGCGGGAGGGAGCGAGCAGTACTTC,CASKLAGGSEQYF
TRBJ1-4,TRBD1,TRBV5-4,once,TGTGCCAGCAGCTCACGACAGGGGGTTGATGAAAAACTGTTTTTT,CASSSRQGVDEKLFF
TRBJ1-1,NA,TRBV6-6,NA,TGTGCCAGCAGTTACGCAGGGGTCCCGAACACTGAAGCTTTCTTT,CASSYAGVPNTEAFF
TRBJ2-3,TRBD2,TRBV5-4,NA,TGTGCCAGCAGCCCCTTTATAGCGGGGGGCATGGATACGCAGTATTTT,CASSPFIAGGMDTQYF
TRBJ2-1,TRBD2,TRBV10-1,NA,TGCGCCAGCAGTGGGACTAGCGGGGGGCCCAGCTCCTACAATGAGCAGTTCTTC,CASSGTSGGPSSYNEQFF
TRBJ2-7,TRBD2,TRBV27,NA,TGTGCCAGCAGAGTTAGCGGGAGGGCCTCCTACGAGCAGTACTTC,CASRVSGRASYEQYF
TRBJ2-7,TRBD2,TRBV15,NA,TGTGCCACCAGCAGGACCTATAGCGGGAGTCGCCACGAGCAGTACTTC,CATSRTYSGSRHEQYF
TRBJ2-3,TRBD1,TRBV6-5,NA,TGTGCCAGCAGTAACTCGGGACAGGGAGCAGATACGCAGTATTTT,CASSNSGQGADTQYF
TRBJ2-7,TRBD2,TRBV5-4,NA,TGTGCCAGCAGCTTGGAGCGCGGGAGTTCCTACGAGCAGTACTTC,CASSLERGSSYEQYF
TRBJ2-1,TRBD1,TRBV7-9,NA,TGTGCCAGCAGCTCGTTAGGGACAGGGACCTACAATGAGCAGTTCTTC,CASSSLGTGTYNEQFF
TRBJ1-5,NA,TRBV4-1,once,TGCGCCAGCAGCCATGGGGCGATAGCCATATCGCCCCAGCATTTT,CASSHGAIAISPQHF